A single sample gave rise to the 27 T cell receptor beta chains below, sequenced in a study of cytomegalovirus exposure and HLA in healthy donors. With 60 Vbeta and 13 Jbeta primers, the PCR was carried out. The table came from immunoSEQ multiplex PCR; TCRdb's copy has only in-frame clones and leaves some out. Among over 90,000 clones, about three fifths were seen once, and the ten largest hold approximately 4.3%. Sequencing was carried out using PBMCs. The receptors were gathered from a human donor in good health.

This rearrangement joins TRBV7-9 to TRBJ2-3, with 9 bases aligning to TRBD1. V shed 3 bases and J 6 bases; nucleotides not matched to a gene: 13. This CDR3 has 17 amino acids. Germline assignment: CDR1 SEHNR and CDR2 FQNEAQ (reference sequence). CDR3 in DNA: TGTGCCAGCAGCTTCACTCCGGGACAGGGAGGGGTGGATACGCAGTATTTT. It encodes CASSFTPGQGGVDTQYF.

This clone has a handful of counts. This sequence joins TRBV18 and TRBJ2-7; 10 bases are shared with TRBD2. In germline, CDR1 is KGHSH, CDR2 LQKENI. The V gene end was trimmed by 3 bases and the J gene end by 3 bases; junction bases not matched to a gene: 2. The CDR3 contains 14 residues. The CDR3 DNA sequence: TGTGCCAGCTCACCCCCTAGCGGGAGCTACGAGCAGTACTTC. It codes for CASSPPSGSYEQYF. The complete variable domain, with remaining parts taken from reference TRBV18 and TRBJ2-7, reads NAGVMQNPRHLVRRRGQEARLRCSPMKGHSHVYWYRQLPEEGLKFMVYLQKENIIDESGMPKERFSAEFPKEGPSILRIQQVVRGDSAAYFCASSPPSGSYEQYFGPGTRLTVT.

V usage is TRBV2 and J usage is TRBJ1-5; TRBD1 matches 7 bases. Germline assignment: CDR1 SNHLY and CDR2 FYNNEI. The CDR3 contains 15 residues. Trimming took 3 bases from V and 6 from J; bases not matched to a gene: 8. The CDR3 DNA follows: TGTGCCAGCAGTGACTGGAGGGGGCTGGTTCAGCCCCAGCATTTT. Translation gives CASSDWRGLVQPQHF.

CDR3 sequence reads: CASSSRTELVGYTF. The CDR3 DNA sequence: TGTGCCAGCAGTTCAAGGACAGAACTTGTTGGCTACACCTTC. The chain joins TRBV2 to TRBJ1-2; D perhaps matches TRBD1 (6 bases). Germline CDR1 SNHLY, CDR2 FYNNEI. Trimming pared 5 bases from V and 7 bases from J, leaving 17 bases between. The CDR3 loop spans 14 amino acids.

The chain recombines TRBV29-1 with TRBJ2-3, with TRBD2 as a possible D gene (6 bases). Germline V gives CDR1 SQVTM, CDR2 ANQGSEA. This CDR3 spans 14 amino acids. Trimming took off 7 bases at V and 1 base at J, with 15 bases between the two ends. DNA of the CDR3: TGCAGCGCCCGGCGGGGCAGCGGCACAGATACGCAGTATTTT. Protein product: CSARRGSGTDTQYF.

The chain recombines TRBV18 with TRBJ2-1; 7 bases line up with TRBD2. This CDR3 region has 16 residues. With V trimmed by 0 bases and J by 4 bases, 6 bases remained unmatched. The germline V gene encodes CDR1 KGHSH and CDR2 LQKENI. CDR3 region: CASSPPIAREYNEQFF. The CDR3 region has the DNA TGTGCCAGCTCACCACCGATAGCGCGGGAGTACAATGAGCAGTTCTTC. Variable domain in full (rest from reference TRBV18 and TRBJ2-1): NAGVMQNPRHLVRRRGQEARLRCSPMKGHSHVYWYRQLPEEGLKFMVYLQKENIIDESGMPKERFSAEFPKEGPSILRIQQVVRGDSAAYFCASSPPIAREYNEQFFGPGTRLTVL.

This clone was detected only a few times. The chain is built from TRBV28 and TRBJ2-3, with 8 bases aligning to TRBD2. Germline-derived CDR1 and CDR2 are MDHEN and SYDVKM. The CDR3 contains 15 residues. The trim removed 3 bases at V and 4 bases at J, leaving 6 bases unmatched. The CDR3 DNA reads as TGTGCCAGCAGTTTTCAAGCGGGAGCGGCAGATACGCAGTATTTT. This sequence encodes CASSFQAGAADTQYF.

This clone was recorded a few times. This chain links TRBV20-1 with TRBJ1-5; possible D gene TRBD1, 5 bases. With 8 bases removed from V and 7 bases from J, the gap between germline ends came to 12 bases. Germline V gene sequence: CDR1 DFQATT, CDR2 SNEGSKA (reference sequence). CDR3 length: 11 residues. The CDR3 here is CSSKGCQPQHF. CDR3 bases: TGCAGTTCAAAGGGGTGCCAGCCCCAGCATTTT.

The chain uses TRBV29-1 and TRBJ2-7, with 9 bases lining up with TRBD1. The germline V gene has CDR1 SQVTM and CDR2 ANQGSEA. J was trimmed by 7 bases and V by 4 bases; bases with no gene match: 2. There are 11 residues in the CDR3. The CDR3 DNA sequence: TGCAGCGTTGCGGACAGGGGTGAGCAGTACTTC. It translates to CSVADRGEQYF.

The rearrangement joins TRBV7-9 to TRBJ2-7, with 8 bases fitting TRBD1. Germline assignment: CDR1 SEHNR and CDR2 FQNEAQ (reference sequence). The J segment lost 6 bases and the V segment lost 5 bases, leaving 18 bases of the junction unmatched. CDR3 length: 17 amino acids. CDR3 protein: CASSPTRTGKLAVEQYF. The CDR3 nucleotides read TGTGCCAGCAGCCCTACACGGACAGGGAAGTTGGCGGTCGAGCAGTACTTC.

The genes are TRBV7-8 and TRBJ2-7; 11 bases line up with TRBD2. This CDR3 is built from 18 residues. Looked up from germline, CDR1 is SGHVS and CDR2 is FQNEAQ. Losses at the gene ends were 3 bases for V and 0 bases for J; bases not matched to a gene: 10. The CDR3 region is CASSLRTSGLGSSYEQYF. DNA for the CDR3: TGTGCCAGCAGCTTGCGGACTAGCGGGTTGGGTAGCTCCTACGAGCAGTACTTC.

This clone was observed a single time. The chain joins TRBV4-1 to TRBJ2-1; TRBD2 matches 8 bases. CDR3 length: 16 residues. Germline values: CDR1 MGHRA, CDR2 YSYEKL. Trimming at V came to 4 bases and at J to 3 bases, leaving 8 bases not matched to a gene. CDR3 sequence: CASSRPPGGGYNEQFF. The CDR3 DNA reads as TGCGCCAGCAGCCGCCCTCCGGGGGGGGGCTACAATGAGCAGTTCTTC.

V is TRBV27 and J is TRBJ2-2; possibly TRBD1 for D (6 bases). Germline CDR1 and CDR2: MNHEY and SMNVEV (reference sequence). The CDR3 extends over 15 amino acids. Trimming removed 8 bases from V and 8 bases from J, with 21 bases in between. CDR3 sequence: CASRPFGGGEGELFF. In nucleotides, the CDR3 is TGTGCCAGCCGCCCGTTTGGTGGGGGCGAAGGGGAGCTGTTTTTT.

This clone was observed a few times. The rearrangement links TRBV7-9 to TRBJ2-2; the D gene is possibly TRBD1 (6 bases). CDR3 length equals 15 residues. V gave up 4 bases and J gave up 1 base, with 10 bases separating them. The V gene's germline CDR1 is SEHNR and CDR2 FQNEAQ (reference sequence). The CDR3 reads CASSSGTLNTGELFF. The DNA of the CDR3 is TGTGCCAGCAGCTCCGGGACATTGAACACCGGGGAGCTGTTTTTT. Full variable domain (remainder filled in from reference TRBV7-9 and TRBJ2-2): DTGVSQNPRHKITKRGQNVTFRCDPISEHNRLYWYRQTLGQGPEFLTYFQNEAQLEKSRLLSDRFSAERPKGSFSTLEIQRTEQGDSAMYLCASSSGTLNTGELFFGEGSRLTVL.

The rearrangement joins TRBV6-4 to TRBJ2-6; a weak D match, TRBD2 (6 bases). CDR1 and CDR2 (germline): MRHNA, SNTAGT. This CDR3 has 16 amino acids. V dropped 3 bases and J dropped 0 bases, with 9 bases sitting between them. The CDR3 loop is CASSEEGPSGANVLTF. CDR3 DNA sequence: TGTGCCAGCAGTGAGGAGGGCCCCTCTGGGGCCAACGTCCTGACTTTC.

V usage is TRBV6-6 and J usage is TRBJ1-5, with unresolved D. The V gene's germline CDR1 is MNHNY and CDR2 SVGAGI (reference sequence). This CDR3 contains 15 residues. Trimming took off 2 bases at V and 0 bases at J, with 8 bases between the two ends. The CDR3 sequence: CASSYRANSNQPQHF. The DNA for the CDR3 is TGTGCCAGCAGTTACAGAGCCAATAGCAATCAGCCCCAGCATTTT.

This CDR3 reads CASSMQGIEPQHF. The CDR3 DNA reads TGTGCCAGTAGTATGCAGGGGATAGAGCCCCAGCATTTT. The chain carries TRBV19 and TRBJ1-5; D possibly corresponds to TRBD1 (6 bases). Trimming took off 3 bases at V and 8 bases at J, with 11 bases between the two ends. The CDR3 length is 13 residues. Germline V gives CDR1 LNHDA, CDR2 SQIVND (reference sequence). Full variable domain (outside the CDR3, taken from reference TRBV19 and TRBJ1-5): DGGITQSPKYLFRKEGQNVTLSCEQNLNHDAMYWYRQDPGQGLRLIYYSQIVNDFQKGDIAEGYSVSREKKESFPLTVTSAQKNPTAFYLCASSMQGIEPQHFGDGTRLSIL.

There are a few counts of this clone. The chain is built from TRBV19 and TRBJ2-7; 8 nucleotides line up with TRBD2. Unmatched junction bases numbered 7, after V lost 3 bases and J lost 3 bases. From germline, CDR1 is LNHDA and CDR2 SQIVND (reference sequence). This CDR3 region has 15 residues. CDR3 DNA sequence: TGTGCCAGTAGTATGGGACTAGGATTACACTACGAGCAGTACTTC. It translates to CASSMGLGLHYEQYF.

Concerning this clone: Mismatch with germline at one junction end may stem from a read error. Other DNA sequences in this specimen translate into the identical CDR3. The V call is TRBV27, the J call TRBJ1-4; weak D call: TRBD1 (6 bases). Germline values: CDR1 MNHEY, CDR2 SMNVEV (reference sequence). CDR3 size: 16 residues. The CDR3 DNA is TGTGCCAGCCGCACCGGGACACCCGCAGAGAATGAAAAGCTGTTTTTT. This gives the protein CASRTGTPAENEKLFF.

This clone appeared a few times. As DNA, the CDR3 is TGCGCCAGCAGCCGGGACAGGAACTCCTACAATGAGCAGTTCTTC. It is translated as CASSRDRNSYNEQFF. This chain connects TRBV5-1 to TRBJ2-1; 8 bases line up with TRBD1. The CDR3 is made up of 15 amino acids. The germline gives CDR1 SGHRS, CDR2 YFSETQ. With 4 bases clipped from V and 0 bases from J, the junction kept 3 bases outside the gene matches.

The chain joins TRBV4-1 to TRBJ1-5; D might be TRBD1 (6 bases). The CDR3 is 16 residues long. V was shortened by 3 bases and J by 6 bases, with 18 bases between the two germline ends. Germline-derived CDR1 and CDR2 are MGHRA and YSYEKL. CDR3 DNA: TGCGCCAGCAGCCATCCAGGACAGACTCCGGGTCAGCCCCAGCATTTT. This encodes CASSHPGQTPGQPQHF.

This clone was counted only a few times. The V and J genes are TRBV2 and TRBJ1-2; D not certain. Trimming took 3 bases from V and 0 from J, leaving 20 bases between them. The CDR3 is 18 amino acids. Looked up from germline, CDR1 is SNHLY and CDR2 is FYNNEI. CDR3 coding DNA: TGTGCCAGCAGTGAGGTGGCGGAGCCCGACCCCTCTAACTATGGCTACACCTTC. Translated, it gives CASSEVAEPDPSNYGYTF.

This chain uses TRBV2 with TRBJ2-5, with D perhaps TRBD1 (5 bases). V lost 6 bases, J lost 7 bases, and 15 bases lay in between. Germline CDR1 is SNHLY and CDR2 is FYNNEI. CDR3 size: 13 residues. The DNA for the CDR3 is TGTGCCAGCAGAACGACAGAGTCGGGGACCCAGTACTTC. Residues: CASRTTESGTQYF. The full variable domain, rest sourced from reference TRBV2 and TRBJ2-5, is EPEVTQTPSHQVTQMGQEVILRCVPISNHLYFYWYRQILGQKVEFLVSFYNNEISEKSEIFDDQFSVERPDGSNFTLKIRSTKLEDSAMYFCASRTTESGTQYFGPGTRLLVL.

The chain carries TRBV29-1 and TRBJ2-7; TRBD2 is a possible D gene (6 bases). Germline V lookup: CDR1 SQVTM, CDR2 ANQGSEA. The CDR3 runs 14 residues. Trimming took 4 bases from V and 0 from J, leaving 13 bases between them. The CDR3 DNA is TGCAGCGTTGGAGATCCGGAGGGCTCCTACGAGCAGTACTTC. Translated, it gives CSVGDPEGSYEQYF.

This clone was observed a few times. The chain joins TRBV9 to TRBJ2-3; no clear D. The CDR3 covers 15 residues. Looked up from germline, CDR1 is SGDLS and CDR2 is YYNGEE. Trimming left V 4 bases short and J 0 bases short, with 12 bases between. The CDR3 DNA sequence: TGTGCCAGCAGCCCTCGAGGTGCTAGCACAGATACGCAGTATTTT. It translates to CASSPRGASTDTQYF.

This clone was seen a handful of times. The gene calls are TRBV2 and TRBJ2-3, with TRBD2 matching 13 bases. CDR3 length equals 17 residues. V lost 8 bases, J lost 2 bases, and 10 bases stayed unmatched. Germline V gives CDR1 SNHLY, CDR2 FYNNEI. The CDR3 bases are TGTGCCAGCCTGGGACTAGCGGGGACGGACAACACAGATACGCAGTATTTT. Translation: CASLGLAGTDNTDTQYF. Using reference TRBV2 and TRBJ2-3 for the parts outside the CDR3, the full variable domain is EPEVTQTPSHQVTQMGQEVILRCVPISNHLYFYWYRQILGQKVEFLVSFYNNEISEKSEIFDDQFSVERPDGSNFTLKIRSTKLEDSAMYFCASLGLAGTDNTDTQYFGPGTRLTVL.

This clone appeared a few times. The chain is built from TRBV19 and TRBJ2-1; no reliable D call. In germline, CDR1 is LNHDA, CDR2 SQIVND (reference sequence). The CDR3 extends over 13 amino acids. V gave up 0 bases and J gave up 3 bases, with 3 bases separating them. In DNA form, the CDR3 reads TGTGCCAGTAGTATAGACTACTACAATGAGCAGTTCTTC. This sequence encodes CASSIDYYNEQFF.